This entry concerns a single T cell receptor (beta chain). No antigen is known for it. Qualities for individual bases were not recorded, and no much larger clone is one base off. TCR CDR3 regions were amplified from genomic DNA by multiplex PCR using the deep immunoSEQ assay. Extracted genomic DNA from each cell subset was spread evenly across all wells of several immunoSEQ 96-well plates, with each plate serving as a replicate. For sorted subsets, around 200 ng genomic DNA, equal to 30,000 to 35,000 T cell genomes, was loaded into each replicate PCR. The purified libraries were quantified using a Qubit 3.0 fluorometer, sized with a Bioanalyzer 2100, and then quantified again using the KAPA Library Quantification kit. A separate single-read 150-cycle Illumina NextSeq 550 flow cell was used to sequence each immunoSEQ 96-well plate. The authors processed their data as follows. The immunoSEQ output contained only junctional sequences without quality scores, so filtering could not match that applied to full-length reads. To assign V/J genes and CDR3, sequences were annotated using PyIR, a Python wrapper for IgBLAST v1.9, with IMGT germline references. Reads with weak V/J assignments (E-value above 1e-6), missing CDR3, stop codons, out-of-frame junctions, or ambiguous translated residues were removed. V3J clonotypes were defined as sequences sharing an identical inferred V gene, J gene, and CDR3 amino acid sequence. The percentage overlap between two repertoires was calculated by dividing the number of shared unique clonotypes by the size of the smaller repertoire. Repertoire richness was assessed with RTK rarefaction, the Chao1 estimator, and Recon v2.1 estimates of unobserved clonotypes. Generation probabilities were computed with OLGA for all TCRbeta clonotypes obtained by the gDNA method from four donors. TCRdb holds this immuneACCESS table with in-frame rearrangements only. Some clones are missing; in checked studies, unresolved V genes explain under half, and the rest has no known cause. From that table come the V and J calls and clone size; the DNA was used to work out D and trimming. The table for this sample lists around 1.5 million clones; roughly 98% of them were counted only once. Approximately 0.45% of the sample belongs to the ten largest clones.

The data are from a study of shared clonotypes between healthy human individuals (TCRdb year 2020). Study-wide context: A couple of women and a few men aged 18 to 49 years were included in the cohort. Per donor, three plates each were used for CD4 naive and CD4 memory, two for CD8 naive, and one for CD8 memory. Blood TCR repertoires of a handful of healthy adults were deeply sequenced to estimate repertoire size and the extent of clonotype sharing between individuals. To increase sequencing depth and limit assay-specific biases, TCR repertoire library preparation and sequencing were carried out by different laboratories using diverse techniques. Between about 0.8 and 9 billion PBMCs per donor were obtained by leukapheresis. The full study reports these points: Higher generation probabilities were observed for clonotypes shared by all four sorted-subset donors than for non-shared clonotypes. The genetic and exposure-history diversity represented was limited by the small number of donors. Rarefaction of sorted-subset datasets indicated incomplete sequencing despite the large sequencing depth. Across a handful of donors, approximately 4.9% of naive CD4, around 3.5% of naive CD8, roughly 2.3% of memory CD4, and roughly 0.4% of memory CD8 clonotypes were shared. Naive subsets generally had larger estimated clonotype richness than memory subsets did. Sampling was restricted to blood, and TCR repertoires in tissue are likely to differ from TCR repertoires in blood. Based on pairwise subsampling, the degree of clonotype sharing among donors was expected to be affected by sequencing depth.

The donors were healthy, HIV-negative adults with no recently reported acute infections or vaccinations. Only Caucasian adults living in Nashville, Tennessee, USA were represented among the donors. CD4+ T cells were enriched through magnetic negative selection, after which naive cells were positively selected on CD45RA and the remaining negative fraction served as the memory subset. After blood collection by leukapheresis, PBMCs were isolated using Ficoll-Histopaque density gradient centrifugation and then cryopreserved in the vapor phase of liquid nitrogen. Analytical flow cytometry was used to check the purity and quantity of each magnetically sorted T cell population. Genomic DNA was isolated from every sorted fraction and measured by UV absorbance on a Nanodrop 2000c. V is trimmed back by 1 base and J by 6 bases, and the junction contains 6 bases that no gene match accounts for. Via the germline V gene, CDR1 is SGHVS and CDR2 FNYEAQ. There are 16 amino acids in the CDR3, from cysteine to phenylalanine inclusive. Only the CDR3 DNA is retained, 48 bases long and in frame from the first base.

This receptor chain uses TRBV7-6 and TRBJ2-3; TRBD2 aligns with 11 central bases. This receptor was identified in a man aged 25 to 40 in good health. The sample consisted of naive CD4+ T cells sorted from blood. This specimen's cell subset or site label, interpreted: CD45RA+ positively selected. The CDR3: CASSLGSGRAADTQYF. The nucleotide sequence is TGTGCCAGCAGCTTAGGTAGCGGGAGGGCCGCCGATACGCAGTATTTT.